These 17 T cell receptor beta chains were sequenced from one sample in a study of CD8 T cells in Susac syndrome. Random hexamers served to reverse transcribe roughly 0.45 to 1 ug RNA. TCRdb re-called the immunoSEQ multiplex PCR reads with MiXCR, one entry per CDR3 protein. The sample comprises under 200,000 distinct CDR3 sequences, roughly 90% of which are singletons, and approximately 0.086% rests with the top ten. The sample comprised CD4+ T cells from PBMCs. These receptors originate from a human donor with Susac syndrome.

The chain carries TRBV6-5 and TRBJ2-6; D may be TRBD2 (5 bases). The germline V gene encodes CDR1 MNHEY and CDR2 SVGAGI. The CDR3 runs 15 residues. V shed 8 bases and J shed 4 bases, with 15 bases lying between them. In nucleotides, the CDR3 is TGTGCCAGCGGCGAGGGTTGGTCAGGGGCCAACGTCCTGACTTTC. Translated, it gives CASGEGWSGANVLTF.

The chain has TRBV3-1 and TRBJ2-2; D is unresolved. The CDR3 runs 16 residues. Trimming removed 0 bases at V and 5 bases at J, with 13 bases between. Germline loops: CDR1 LGHDT, CDR2 YNNKEL (reference sequence). The CDR3 region has the DNA TGTGCCAGCAGCCAAGATCCAGGAATTGGGACCGGGGAGCTGTTTTTT. Protein: CASSQDPGIGTGELFF. The full variable domain, its missing parts supplied by reference TRBV3-1 and TRBJ2-2, is DTAVSQTPKYLVTQMGNDKSIKCEQNLGHDTMYWYKQDSKKFLKIMFSYNNKELIINETVPNRFSPKSPDKAHLNLHINSLELGDSAVYFCASSQDPGIGTGELFFGEGSRLTVL.

The rearrangement links TRBV20-1 to TRBJ1-4; D perhaps matches TRBD1 (5 bases). The germline gives CDR1 DFQATT, CDR2 SNEGSKA (reference sequence). The V gene lost 0 bases and the J gene lost 2 bases, with 7 bases spanning the gap. This CDR3 comprises 14 residues. This CDR3 is CSARDPGTNEKLFF. The DNA for the CDR3 is TGCAGTGCTAGAGATCCAGGGACTAATGAAAAACTGTTTTTT.

The rearrangement joins TRBV30 to TRBJ1-5; 11 bases map to TRBD1. Germline CDR1 is GTSNPN and CDR2 is SVGIG (reference sequence). V was pared by 5 bases and J by 6 bases, with 3 bases of the junction left unmatched. The CDR3 has 13 amino acids. CDR3 region: CAWGQGAFQPQHF. The CDR3 nucleotides are TGTGCCTGGGGACAGGGGGCTTTTCAGCCCCAGCATTTT.

The rearrangement links TRBV11-2 to TRBJ1-2; 8 bases are a match to TRBD1. The junction had 2 bases not matched to a gene; V was cut back by 0 bases and J by 8 bases. This CDR3 has 13 residues. CDR1 and CDR2 from the germline V gene are SGHAT and FQNNGV. The CDR3, as DNA: TGTGCCAGCAGCTTAGACAGGGGGCAAGGCTACACCTTC. Its translation is CASSLDRGQGYTF.

The J gene is TRBJ1-1, the V gene TRBV11-2, with D unresolved. CDR1 and CDR2 (germline): SGHAT, FQNNGV. This CDR3 region has 13 residues. The ends were cut back, 1 base at V and 3 bases at J, with 6 bases in the middle. The CDR3 DNA sequence: TGTGCCAGCAGCTTAGCAGGATACACTGAAGCTTTCTTT. Translation gives CASSLAGYTEAFF. Using reference TRBV11-2 and TRBJ1-1 for the parts outside the CDR3, the full variable domain is EAGVAQSPRYKIIEKRQSVAFWCNPISGHATLYWYQQILGQGPKLLIQFQNNGVVDDSQLPKDRFSAERLKGVDSTLKIQPAKLEDSAVYLCASSLAGYTEAFFGQGTRLTVV.

The chain couples TRBV11-2 to TRBJ2-5; 7 bases align to TRBD2. Germline assignment: CDR1 SGHAT and CDR2 FQNNGV. V was clipped by 5 bases and J by 4 bases; unmatched bases: 10. This CDR3 has 15 residues. The CDR3 DNA is TGTGCCAGCAGCCCCCCCGGACTAGAGGGAGAGACCCAGTACTTC. Translated: CASSPPGLEGETQYF.

This chain joins TRBV30 and TRBJ1-5; 9 positions match TRBD1. From germline, CDR1 is GTSNPN and CDR2 SVGIG (reference sequence). Losses at the gene ends were 2 bases for V and 4 bases for J; bases not matched to a gene: 12. The CDR3 sequence is 17 residues long. CDR3 sequence: CAWSSIRTGTGNQPQHF. The CDR3 nucleotides are TGTGCCTGGAGTTCAATTCGAACCGGGACAGGGAATCAGCCCCAGCATTTT.

The chain is built from TRBV20-1 and TRBJ1-2, with 7 bases matching TRBD1. The CDR3 loop spans 13 amino acids. J was trimmed by 10 bases and V by 0 bases; bases with no gene match: 8. Germline CDR1 and CDR2: DFQATT and SNEGSKA (reference sequence). CDR3 nucleotides: TGCAGTGCTAGAGAAACCGGGACAGACAACTACACCTTC. The encoded protein is CSARETGTDNYTF.

The J gene is TRBJ1-4, the V gene TRBV5-4; D remains ambiguous. The CDR3 runs 15 residues. CDR1 and CDR2 (germline): SGHNT, YYREEE (reference sequence). V gave up 6 bases and J gave up 4 bases, with 16 bases separating them. CDR3 loop: CASTASPRNNEKLFF. CDR3 nucleotides: TGTGCCAGCACCGCGTCCCCGAGAAATAATGAAAAACTGTTTTTT.

This sequence joins TRBV25-1 and TRBJ2-7, with D perhaps matching TRBD1 or TRBD2 (5 bases each). Deletions cut 2 bases from V and 7 bases from J, with 9 bases between. This CDR3 contains 12 residues. Germline V gene sequence: CDR1 MGHDK, CDR2 SYGVNS. CDR3 protein: CASSERWGEQYF. The CDR3 bases are TGTGCCAGCAGTGAACGGTGGGGGGAGCAGTACTTC.

This clonotype has more than one count but fewer than ten. The chain carries TRBV30 and TRBJ2-7; no clear D gene. This CDR3 spans 13 amino acids. V was cut by 2 bases and J by 3 bases, with 11 bases left in between. Germline V gene lookup returns CDR1 GTSNPN and CDR2 SVGIG (reference sequence). This chain's CDR3 is CAWSPQTNYEQYF. In DNA form, the CDR3 reads TGTGCCTGGAGTCCACAGACCAACTACGAGCAGTACTTC.

The rearrangement links TRBV2 to TRBJ2-7; 7 bases agree with TRBD1. The trim removed 9 bases at V and 7 bases at J, leaving 12 bases unmatched. This CDR3 is 13 amino acids long. The germline CDR1 and CDR2 sequences are SNHLY and FYNNEI. The CDR3 sequence is CARSFDRVGEQYF. CDR3 DNA sequence: TGTGCCAGATCCTTTGACAGGGTGGGTGAGCAGTACTTC.

This chain connects TRBV12-3 or TRBV12-4 to TRBJ2-5, with D perhaps TRBD2 (6 bases). V lost 3 bases and J 11 bases, leaving 13 bases between the germline ends. CDR3 length: 12 amino acids. CDR3 residues: CASSFSPRGQYF. The CDR3 coding sequence is TGTGCCAGCAGTTTCTCCCCTCGGGGGCAGTACTTC.

The chain recombines TRBV14 with TRBJ2-3, with TRBD2 as a possible D gene (5 bases). Trimming left V 5 bases short and J 4 bases short, with 16 bases between. The germline V gene encodes CDR1 SGHDN and CDR2 FVKESK. The CDR3 runs to 15 residues. The CDR3 region is CASSVRTPWADTQYF. CDR3 coding DNA: TGTGCCAGCAGCGTTCGGACTCCCTGGGCAGATACGCAGTATTTT. Supplemented by reference TRBV14 and TRBJ2-3, the full variable domain reads EAGVTQFPSHSVIEKGQTVTLRCDPISGHDNLYWYRRVMGKEIKFLLHFVKESKQDESGMPNNRFLAERTGGTYSTLKVQPAELEDSGVYFCASSVRTPWADTQYFGPGTRLTVL.

The chain is built from TRBV6-1 and TRBJ2-4, with 13 bases identical to TRBD2. The V gene end was trimmed by 5 bases and the J gene end by 3 bases; junction bases not matched to a gene: 4. Germline loops: CDR1 MNHNS, CDR2 SASEGT. The CDR3 loop spans 16 amino acids. The CDR3 protein is CASSQGLAGLKNIQYF. CDR3 bases: TGTGCCAGCAGTCAGGGACTAGCGGGGCTCAAAAACATTCAGTACTTC.

This chain joins TRBV10-3 and TRBJ1-1; D is unclear. This CDR3 is built from 14 residues. The germline gives CDR1 ENHRY, CDR2 SYGVKD. Trimming pared 2 bases from V and 1 base from J, leaving 8 bases between. For the CDR3, the DNA is TGTGCCATCAGTGAGATCCTAGAGAACACTGAAGCTTTCTTT. Protein: CAISEILENTEAFF.